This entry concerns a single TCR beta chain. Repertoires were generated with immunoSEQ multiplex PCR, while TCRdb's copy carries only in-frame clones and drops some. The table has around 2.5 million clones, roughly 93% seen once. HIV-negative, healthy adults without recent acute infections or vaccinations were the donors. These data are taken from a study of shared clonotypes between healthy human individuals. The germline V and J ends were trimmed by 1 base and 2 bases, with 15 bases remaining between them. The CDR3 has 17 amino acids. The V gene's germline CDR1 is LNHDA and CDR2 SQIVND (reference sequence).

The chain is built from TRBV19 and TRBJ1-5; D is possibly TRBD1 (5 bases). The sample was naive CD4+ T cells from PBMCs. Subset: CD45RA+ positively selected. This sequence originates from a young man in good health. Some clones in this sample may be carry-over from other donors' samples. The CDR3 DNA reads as TGTGCCAGTAGTATAGGTCCAGGGAATTCGGGCAATCAGCCCCAGCATTTT. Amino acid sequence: CASSIGPGNSGNQPQHF.